This T cell receptor beta chain emerged from a study of monozygotic twins with inflammatory bowel disease. CDR3 length equals 15 residues. Germline CDR1 and CDR2: LGHNA and YNFKEQ. For each CDR3 protein, TCRdb gives one entry from its re-call of the 5' RACE reads, without DNA. In total, the table holds some 210,000 distinct CDR3 sequences. The chain links TRBV4-2 to TRBJ1-2. This sequence was found in a human donor with ulcerative colitis or Crohn's disease, or a healthy co-twin of an affected twin (not recorded which). Sequenced: blood. The CDR3 sequence is CASSQDRQAIYGYTF.